The present TCR beta chain was sequenced within a study of lymphopenia after photon versus proton radiotherapy. Germline CDR1 and CDR2: SGHDN and FVKESK. The CDR3 consists of 13 residues. V gave up 1 base and J gave up 7 bases, with 10 bases separating them. The table came from immunoSEQ multiplex PCR; TCRdb's copy has only in-frame clones and leaves some out. The data show fewer than 50,000 clones, with approximately 85% seen just once and 2% to 2.5% held by the top ten. The receptor comes from a man in his forties with gastric cancer. The sample here was peripheral blood, taken from a patient treated with photon-based radiotherapy. The chain has TRBV14 and TRBJ2-5, with D tentatively TRBD1 (6 bases). The CDR3 is CASSQGTVGTQYF. CDR3 nucleotide sequence: TGTGCCAGCAGCCAAGGGACAGTGGGGACCCAGTACTTC.